The 17 T cell receptor beta chains in this list originate from one sample, sequenced in a study of CD8+ T cells in alopecia areata. Investigators isolated RNA and reverse transcribed it into cDNA to act as the sequencing template. Method: immunoSEQ multiplex PCR; TCRdb's copy keeps in-frame clones and lacks some. Here the sample spans 220,000 or so clones, 50% to 60% being singletons. The specimen was CD4+ T cells sorted from blood, collected at week 0. The receptors here all came from a human donor with alopecia areata.

This chain uses TRBV6-4 with TRBJ2-2; unclear D gene. The CDR3 totals 14 residues. Trimming took off 3 bases at V and 4 bases at J, with 9 bases between the two ends. Germline assignment: CDR1 MRHNA and CDR2 SNTAGT. CDR3 coding DNA: TGTGCCAGCAGTGAACAGAGAACCACCGGGGAGCTGTTTTTT. This codes for CASSEQRTTGELFF.

This clone was observed a handful of times. V gene TRBV30 combines with J gene TRBJ2-1; the D gene could be TRBD1 or TRBD2 (6 bases each). The germline V gene encodes CDR1 GTSNPN and CDR2 SVGIG (reference sequence). The CDR3 loop spans 14 amino acids. The V end lost 4 bases, the J end lost 1 base, and 11 bases lay between the germline ends. CDR3 loop: CAWKRGDSYNEQFF. The CDR3 bases are TGTGCCTGGAAAAGGGGGGATTCCTACAATGAGCAGTTCTTC.

Comment on this clone: The sample carries other DNA sequences with the same CDR3. The V and J genes are TRBV7-9 and TRBJ2-3, with 8 bases that match TRBD1. The CDR3 has 14 residues. CDR1 and CDR2 from the germline V gene are SEHNR and FQNEAQ (reference sequence). Unmatched junction bases numbered 6, after V lost 5 bases and J lost 5 bases. The CDR3 protein is CASSPGQGIDTQYF. CDR3 DNA: TGTGCCAGCAGCCCAGGACAGGGCATAGATACGCAGTATTTT.

The rearrangement uses TRBV30 and TRBJ2-7; D is uncertain. Per germline, CDR1 GTSNPN and CDR2 SVGIG (reference sequence). V was pared by 1 base and J by 0 bases, with 7 bases between. The CDR3 is made up of 13 amino acids. The CDR3 nucleotides are TGTGCCTGGAGTGAAGATAACTCCTACGAGCAGTACTTC. It is translated as CAWSEDNSYEQYF.

This chain joins TRBV30 and TRBJ2-7; TRBD1 might be the D (6 bases). Germline lookup yields CDR1 GTSNPN and CDR2 SVGIG (reference sequence). The CDR3 length is 16 residues. The ends were cut back, 0 bases at V and 3 bases at J, with 18 bases in the middle. The CDR3 is CAWSVRDTSNLYEQYF. CDR3 DNA: TGTGCCTGGAGTGTACGGGACACATCAAACCTCTACGAGCAGTACTTC.

The gene calls are TRBV10-2 and TRBJ2-2; 10 bases line up with TRBD2. The CDR3 is 15 residues long. J lost 0 bases, V lost 6 bases, and 1 base had no gene match. Germline V gene sequence: CDR1 WSHSY, CDR2 SAAADI. The CDR3 DNA sequence: TGCGCCAGCAGACTAGCGGGGACGAACACCGGGGAGCTGTTTTTT. This encodes CASRLAGTNTGELFF.

This clone was recorded a few times. Other DNA sequences within the sample encode an identical CDR3. The chain has TRBV30 and TRBJ1-4; TRBD1 might be the D (6 bases). The germline V gene encodes CDR1 GTSNPN and CDR2 SVGIG (reference sequence). The CDR3 totals 13 residues. V lost 1 base and J 5 bases, leaving 8 bases between the germline ends. CDR3 region: CAWSEQGNEKLFF. The CDR3 region has the DNA TGTGCCTGGAGTGAACAGGGAAATGAAAAACTGTTTTTT.

In its sample, this clone was seen a few times. V and J are TRBV7-8 and TRBJ1-5, with D maybe TRBD1 (5 bases). V lost 1 base to trimming and J lost 7 bases, with 17 bases between them. CDR1 and CDR2 from the germline V gene are SGHVS and FQNEAQ. The CDR3 contains 16 residues. The CDR3 DNA sequence: TGTGCCAGCAGCTTAGTTGCCGGGAGGGGCAGCCAGCCCCAGCATTTT. Residues: CASSLVAGRGSQPQHF.

This chain joins TRBV6-5 and TRBJ1-2; 7 positions match TRBD1. The CDR3 totals 15 residues. Losses at the gene ends were 3 bases for V and 6 bases for J; bases not matched to a gene: 10. From germline, CDR1 is MNHEY and CDR2 SVGAGI. CDR3 nucleotide sequence: TGTGCCAGCAGTTATGGAAGACAGGGTACGCATGGCTACACCTTC. It codes for CASSYGRQGTHGYTF.

The rearrangement uses TRBV30 and TRBJ1-5; no clear D. This CDR3 has 12 amino acids. Germline V lookup: CDR1 GTSNPN, CDR2 SVGIG (reference sequence). The V gene lost 2 bases and the J gene lost 5 bases, with 7 bases spanning the gap. The CDR3 reads CAWSQSYQPQHF. CDR3 nucleotide sequence: TGTGCCTGGAGTCAATCATATCAGCCCCAGCATTTT. Full variable domain (remainder filled in from reference TRBV30 and TRBJ1-5): SQTIHQWPATLVQPVGSPLSLECTVEGTSNPNLYWYRQAAGRGLQLLFYSVGIGQISSEVPQNLSASRPQDRQFILSSKKLLLSDSGFYLCAWSQSYQPQHFGDGTRLSIL.

This chain links TRBV25-1 with TRBJ2-1; TRBD1 might be the D (6 bases). Germline values: CDR1 MGHDK, CDR2 SYGVNS. Trimming shortened V by 4 bases and J by 9 bases, and 16 bases separated the two germline ends. The CDR3 consists of 14 residues. The CDR3 loop reads CASSGGQNRGEQFF. CDR3 bases: TGTGCCAGCAGTGGGGGACAAAATAGGGGTGAGCAGTTCTTC.

DNA of the CDR3: TGCGCCAGCAGCCCCGCTATGGAAAAACTGTTTTTT. The encoded protein is CASSPAMEKLFF. This chain connects TRBV4-1 to TRBJ1-4; D not certain. Trimming took 4 bases from V and 8 from J, leaving 8 bases between them. The germline V gene encodes CDR1 MGHRA and CDR2 YSYEKL. The CDR3 covers 12 residues.

This sequence joins TRBV5-1 and TRBJ1-1; tentative D call: TRBD1 (5 bases). This CDR3 region has 14 residues. V was clipped by 0 bases and J by 8 bases, with 14 bases between them. Germline V gives CDR1 SGHRS, CDR2 YFSETQ. This CDR3 reads CASSLGGAPGEAFF. CDR3 bases: TGCGCCAGCAGCTTGGGAGGGGCCCCAGGGGAAGCTTTCTTT.

The chain links TRBV11-1 to TRBJ2-1; 13 bases align to TRBD2. The CDR3 is 14 amino acids. Germline-derived CDR1 and CDR2 are SGHAT and FQDESV (reference sequence). V lost 5 bases and J lost 13; bases outside the gene matches: 8. CDR3 protein: CASSVGLAGVDQFF. The CDR3 DNA reads as TGTGCCAGCAGCGTTGGACTAGCGGGAGTAGATCAGTTCTTC.

This clone was seen more than once but under ten times. The genes are TRBV7-6 and TRBJ2-3; 7 positions match TRBD1. Germline CDR1 SGHVS, CDR2 FNYEAQ. The junction had 2 bases not matched to a gene; V was cut back by 5 bases and J by 6 bases. The CDR3 totals 12 residues. This chain's CDR3 is CASSPTGDTQYF. CDR3 DNA: TGTGCCAGCAGCCCGACAGGGGATACGCAGTATTTT.

The chain uses TRBV6-4 and TRBJ2-3, with TRBD2 identical over 8 bases. Germline V lookup: CDR1 MRHNA, CDR2 SNTAGT. This CDR3 region has 15 residues. With 4 bases clipped from V and 4 bases from J, the junction kept 7 bases outside the gene matches. CDR3 DNA sequence: TGTGCCAGCAGTGTATCCCGGGAGGGACCAGATACGCAGTATTTT. Its protein product is CASSVSREGPDTQYF.

In this sample, this clone turned up a few times. V and J are TRBV29-1 and TRBJ1-1; TRBD1 aligns across 9 bases. With 5 bases clipped from V and 1 base from J, the junction kept 11 bases outside the gene matches. CDR1 and CDR2 from the germline V gene are SQVTM and ANQGSEA. CDR3 size: 16 residues. The DNA of the CDR3 is TGCAGCGTTACCCGTCCCGGGACAGGGACGAACACTGAAGCTTTCTTT. It encodes CSVTRPGTGTNTEAFF.